This passage covers 18 T cell receptor beta chains from one sample sequenced in a study of blood T cell repertoires in COVID-19. TCRdb's table, derived via immunoSEQ multiplex PCR, lists solely in-frame clones and lacks some. The table lists about 98,000 clones, 82% of them singletons, with about 17% in the top ten. Sequencing was carried out using peripheral blood. These receptors were obtained from an elderly man with acute or convalescent COVID-19.

This clone turned up a few times. The chain recombines TRBV28 with TRBJ1-1, with D perhaps TRBD1 (6 bases). CDR1 is MDHEN, CDR2 SYDVKM, per germline. The length of the CDR3 is 15 residues. Trimming left V 5 bases short and J 1 base short, with 14 bases between. DNA of the CDR3: TGTGCCAGCAGTCCACACAGGGAATGGAACACTGAAGCTTTCTTT. Translation: CASSPHREWNTEAFF.

The chain combines TRBV4-1 with TRBJ1-4; D gene unclear. Germline values: CDR1 MGHRA, CDR2 YSYEKL. The CDR3 has 16 amino acids. The ends were cut back, 0 bases at V and 7 bases at J, with 15 bases in the middle. In nucleotides, the CDR3 is TGCGCCAGCAGCCAAGATCGAGATCGCGGAGGTGAAAAACTGTTTTTT. It specifies CASSQDRDRGGEKLFF.

The rearrangement links TRBV9 to TRBJ2-7, with D unresolved. Per the germline V gene, CDR1 is SGDLS and CDR2 is YYNGEE. The CDR3 extends over 15 amino acids. V was clipped by 4 bases and J by 2 bases, with 16 bases between them. CDR3 DNA sequence: TGTGCCAGCAGCCCCTCTCCCCAAGCCACCTACGAGCAGTACTTC. It is translated as CASSPSPQATYEQYF.

The table lists this clone with a few counts. The V call is TRBV20-1, the J call TRBJ1-5; 8 bases fit TRBD1. The CDR3 loop spans 15 amino acids. V dropped 3 bases and J dropped 3; count of bases not matched to a gene: 7. CDR1 DFQATT and CDR2 SNEGSKA come from the germline V gene (reference sequence). This CDR3 reads CSASQSGGTNQPQHF. The CDR3 DNA sequence: TGCAGTGCTAGTCAGTCAGGGGGCACCAATCAGCCCCAGCATTTT.

With regard to this clone: The sample contains more than one DNA sequence encoding this CDR3. The rearrangement links TRBV5-1 to TRBJ1-3; perhaps TRBD1 as D (6 bases). The ends were cut back, 2 bases at V and 0 bases at J, with 6 bases in the middle. Germline V lookup: CDR1 SGHRS, CDR2 YFSETQ. This CDR3 contains 14 residues. CDR3 DNA sequence: TGCGCCAGCAGCTTACAGGGCTCTGGAAACACCATATATTTT. It yields the protein CASSLQGSGNTIYF.

The chain uses TRBV6-2 or TRBV6-3 and TRBJ2-5; 11 nucleotides agree with TRBD2. CDR3 length: 15 amino acids. CDR1 MNHEY and CDR2 SVGEGT come from the germline V gene. The junction had 8 bases not matched to a gene; V was cut back by 6 bases and J by 5 bases. CDR3 in amino acids: CASSYSGGAEETQYF. The CDR3 nucleotides read TGTGCCAGCAGCTATAGCGGGGGGGCCGAGGAGACCCAGTACTTC.

The V and J genes are TRBV28 and TRBJ1-2; D possibly corresponds to TRBD1 (5 bases). CDR3 size: 15 residues. CDR1 is MDHEN, CDR2 SYDVKM, per germline. V lost 3 bases, J lost 6 bases, and 17 bases lay in between. The CDR3 spells CASSLVAGGGDGYTF. The DNA of the CDR3 is TGTGCCAGCAGTTTGGTGGCAGGAGGAGGGGATGGCTACACCTTC.

The rearrangement links TRBV5-8 to TRBJ2-2; 12 bases match TRBD2. This CDR3 comprises 16 residues. V gave up 0 bases and J gave up 6 bases; unmatched junction bases: 3. Germline V gene data show CDR1 as SGHTS and CDR2 as YDEGEE. Written as DNA, the CDR3 is TGTGCCAGCAGCTTGGGACTAGCGGGGGTTTCCGGGGAGCTGTTTTTT. As protein: CASSLGLAGVSGELFF.

J is TRBJ1-1 and V is TRBV10-3, with D hard to call. The CDR3 length is 14 residues. The germline gives CDR1 ENHRY, CDR2 SYGVKD. The V gene lost 1 base and the J gene lost 1 base, with 7 bases spanning the gap. CDR3 nucleotides: TGTGCCATCAGTGAGTATGTAGCGAACACTGAAGCTTTCTTT. It translates to CAISEYVANTEAFF.

V is TRBV7-2 and J is TRBJ2-7; TRBD1 agrees at 7 bases. The CDR3 runs 13 residues. CDR1 and CDR2 from the germline V gene are SGHTA and FQGNSA. Trimming took 3 bases from V and 7 from J; bases not matched to a gene: 6. The CDR3 is CASSLGQFVEQYF. CDR3 nucleotides: TGTGCCAGCAGCTTGGGACAGTTCGTGGAGCAGTACTTC.

The rearrangement uses TRBV9 and TRBJ2-1; 10 bases line up with TRBD2. The V and J ends lost 3 bases and 4 bases, in that order; junction bases with no gene match: 7. CDR1 is SGDLS and CDR2 is YYNGEE in the germline V gene. The CDR3 consists of 16 residues. DNA for the CDR3: TGTGCCAGCAGCGCTCGCAGCGGGGGGGTTTACAATGAGCAGTTCTTC. Translation: CASSARSGGVYNEQFF. The variable domain in full, completed from reference TRBV9 and TRBJ2-1, reads DSGVTQTPKHLITATGQRVTLRCSPRSGDLSVYWYQQSLDQGLQFLIQYYNGEERAKGNILERFSAQQFPDLHSELNLSSLELGDSALYFCASSARSGGVYNEQFFGPGTRLTVL.

The sample holds a few counts of this clone. The chain recombines TRBV2 with TRBJ2-7, with unresolved D. This CDR3 region has 11 residues. CDR1 and CDR2 from the germline V gene are SNHLY and FYNNEI. The germline V and J ends were trimmed by 6 bases and 2 bases, with 5 bases remaining between them. CDR3 loop: CASSLTYEQYF. CDR3 nucleotide sequence: TGTGCCAGCAGCCTTACCTACGAGCAGTACTTC.

The V and J genes are TRBV5-1 and TRBJ2-2; the match to TRBD2 covers 9 bases. The junction had 8 bases not matched to a gene; V was cut back by 4 bases and J by 4 bases. CDR1 is SGHRS and CDR2 is YFSETQ in the germline V gene. The CDR3 consists of 16 residues. The CDR3, as DNA: TGCGCCAGCAGCCGTAGCGGGAGCGGGGGCACCGGGGAGCTGTTTTTT. Translating it yields CASSRSGSGGTGELFF.

This chain connects TRBV2 to TRBJ2-1, with D possibly TRBD1 on 7 matching bases. Germline assignment: CDR1 SNHLY and CDR2 FYNNEI. The CDR3 extends over 13 amino acids. V was trimmed by 7 bases and J by 7 bases, leaving 14 bases between them. The CDR3 here is CASKQGGGNEQFF. The DNA for the CDR3 is TGTGCCAGCAAGCAGGGGGGCGGGAATGAGCAGTTCTTC.

The chain links TRBV27 to TRBJ1-4; the match to TRBD1 covers 7 bases. Germline assignment: CDR1 MNHEY and CDR2 SMNVEV (reference sequence). Trimming took 2 bases from V and 8 from J; bases not matched to a gene: 5. The CDR3 has 14 amino acids. This chain's CDR3 is CASSLARQGEKLFF. The CDR3 nucleotides read TGTGCCAGCAGTTTAGCGAGACAGGGAGAAAAACTGTTTTTT.

This rearrangement joins TRBV6-1 to TRBJ2-3; TRBD2 matches at 14 bases. The CDR3 consists of 17 residues. Per the germline V gene, CDR1 is MNHNS and CDR2 is SASEGT. V was pared by 4 bases and J by 3 bases, with 6 bases of the junction left unmatched. Written as DNA, the CDR3 is TGTGCCAGCAGTGTGACTAGCGGGGGGGCCGGGACAGATACGCAGTATTTT. Translating gives CASSVTSGGAGTDTQYF.

CDR3 amino acids: CASRLAGGSYNEQFF. The CDR3 DNA sequence: TGTGCCAGCAGGCTAGCGGGGGGCTCTTACAATGAGCAGTTCTTC. This chain joins TRBV6-5 and TRBJ2-1, with 11 bases aligning to TRBD2. Germline CDR1 reads MNHEY; CDR2 reads SVGAGI. Trimming at V came to 6 bases and at J to 4 bases, leaving 5 bases not matched to a gene. The CDR3 covers 15 residues.

This clone was detected once. This chain connects TRBV29-1 to TRBJ2-7, with 8 bases lining up with TRBD1. The germline V gene encodes CDR1 SQVTM and CDR2 ANQGSEA. The ends lost 8 bases at V and 5 bases at J; junction bases unmatched: 8. The CDR3 totals 12 residues. The CDR3 here is CSFDRGFDEQYF. CDR3 coding DNA: TGCAGCTTCGACAGGGGATTCGACGAGCAGTACTTC.